This entry concerns a single T cell receptor (beta chain). No cognate antigen has been identified for it. Per-nucleotide qualities are absent, and no much larger clonotype sits a single base away. The record originates from a study of shared clonotypes between healthy human individuals (dated by TCRdb to about 2020). With regard to the full study: Two women and a few men aged 18 to 49 years were included in the cohort. To estimate repertoire size and how much clonotype sharing occurs between individuals, the study deeply sequenced the blood TCR repertoires of several healthy adults. Different laboratories and diverse techniques were used to prepare libraries and sequence TCR repertoires, to increase sequencing depth and limit assay-specific biases. Each donor's leukapheresis produced roughly between about 0.9 and 9.5 billion PBMCs. What the authors observed across the whole study: The small number of donors limited the genetic and exposure-history diversity represented. Sampling was restricted to blood, and TCR repertoires in tissue are likely to differ from TCR repertoires in blood. Based on pairwise subsampling, the degree of clonotype sharing among donors was expected to be affected by sequencing depth.

Using the deep immunoSEQ assay, multiplex PCR amplified TCR CDR3 regions from genomic DNA. Genomic DNA extracted from each cell subset was distributed evenly over all wells of several immunoSEQ 96-well plates, and each plate served as one replicate. For unsorted PBMC, about 300 ng of genomic DNA, equivalent to 25,000 to 35,000 T cell genomes, went into each replicate PCR. Ten immunoSEQ deep assay plates were used to sequence the unsorted PBMC genomic DNA. Purified libraries were measured with a Qubit 3.0 fluorometer, size-checked on a Bioanalyzer 2100, and measured again with the KAPA Library Quantification kit. Every immunoSEQ 96-well plate was sequenced on a dedicated single-read 150-cycle Illumina NextSeq 550 flow cell. Per the authors' processing: The immunoSEQ output contained only junctional sequences without quality scores, so filtering could not match that applied to full-length reads. Sequences were annotated with PyIR, a Python wrapper for IgBLAST v1.9, using IMGT germline references to assign V/J genes and CDR3. Reads with weak V/J assignments (E-value above 1e-6), missing CDR3, stop codons, out-of-frame junctions, or ambiguous translated residues were removed. V3J clonotypes were defined as sequences sharing an identical inferred V gene, J gene, and CDR3 amino acid sequence. To compute the percentage overlap between repertoires, the number of shared unique clonotypes was divided by the size of the smaller repertoire. Repertoire richness was assessed with RTK rarefaction, the Chao1 estimator, and Recon v2.1 estimates of unobserved clonotypes. The source is immuneACCESS, and TCRdb retained only in-frame sequences with V and J called. Part of the clones is not carried over; for the studies checked, unresolved V genes explain less than half of this, and the remainder is unexplained. V, J and clone size were drawn from that table, and D and trimming were deduced from the DNA. The sample includes over 95,000 clones, with roughly half observed a single time. About 16% of the sample goes to the ten largest clones.

The CDR3 numbers 15 residues from cysteine through phenylalanine. The kept DNA is CDR3 alone, 45 bases in frame from the first base. The germline V gene encodes CDR1 MNHEY and CDR2 SMNVEV (reference sequence). At the junction V is shortened by 5 bases and J by 8 bases, with 18 bases in between. The donors were healthy, HIV-negative adults with no recently reported acute infections or vaccinations. Every donor was a Caucasian adult living in Nashville, Tennessee, USA. For unsorted samples, roughly 81 million PBMCs were counted and genomic DNA was extracted with the QIAamp DNA Blood Mini kit. After blood collection by leukapheresis, PBMCs were isolated using Ficoll-Histopaque density gradient centrifugation and then cryopreserved in the vapor phase of liquid nitrogen.

The sequence was obtained from a woman between 35 and 50 years old in good health. Some clones in this sample may be carry-over from other donors' samples. In this chain, TRBV27 is recombined with TRBJ1-4; perhaps TRBD1 is the D gene, with 5 bases matching. The source material was PBMCs. The CDR3: CASSPVVGLGEKLFF. The nucleotides read TGTGCCAGCAGTCCGGTGGTGGGGCTAGGCGAAAAACTGTTTTTT.